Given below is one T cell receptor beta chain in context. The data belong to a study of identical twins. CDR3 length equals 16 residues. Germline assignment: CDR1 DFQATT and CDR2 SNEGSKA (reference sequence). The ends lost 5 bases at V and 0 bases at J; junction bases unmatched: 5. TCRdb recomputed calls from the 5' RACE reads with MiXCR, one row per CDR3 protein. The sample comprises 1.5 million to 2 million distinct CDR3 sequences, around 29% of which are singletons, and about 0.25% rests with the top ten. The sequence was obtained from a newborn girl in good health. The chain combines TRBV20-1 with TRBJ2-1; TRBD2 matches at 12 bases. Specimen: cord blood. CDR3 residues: CSAVPGLAGSYNEQFF. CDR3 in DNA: TGCAGTGCTGTTCCGGGACTAGCGGGCTCCTACAATGAGCAGTTCTTC.